This note documents a single TCR beta chain sequence. The data derive from a study of blood T cell repertoires in COVID-19. Turning to the study itself: The United States, Italy and Spain were the sources of the acute and convalescent COVID-19 samples. T cells, B-cell-depleted T cells, or PBMCs supplied cDNA or gDNA.

Study processing details: Reference gene primer amplification yielded estimated nucleated cell counts. Repertoires were generated with immunoSEQ multiplex PCR, while TCRdb's copy carries only in-frame clones and drops some. That table supplies the V and J calls and clone size; D and trimming were determined from the DNA. The table lists fewer than 250,000 clones, around nine tenths of them singletons. CDR3 size: 14 residues. Trimming cost V 5 bases and J 4 bases, with 14 bases left between them. CDR1 is MNHEY and CDR2 is SMNVEV in the germline V gene (reference sequence). The genes are TRBV27 and TRBJ2-5, with a weak D call TRBD1 (5 bases). The specimen was peripheral blood. This receptor was taken from a human donor in a cohort sampled during active COVID-19. Here the CDR3 DNA reads TGTGCCAGCAGTCCCGGTAGGGGTGGAGAGACCCAGTACTTC. Its protein is CASSPGRGGETQYF.